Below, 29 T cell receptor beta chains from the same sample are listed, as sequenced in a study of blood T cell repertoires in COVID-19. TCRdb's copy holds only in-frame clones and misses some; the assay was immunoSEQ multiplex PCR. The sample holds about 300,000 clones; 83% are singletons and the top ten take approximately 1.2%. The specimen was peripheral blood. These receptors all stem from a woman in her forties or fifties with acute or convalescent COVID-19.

CDR3 residues: CASSAGLAYSSYEQYF. For the CDR3, the DNA is TGTGCCAGCAGCGCGGGACTAGCGTATAGCTCCTACGAGCAGTACTTC. The V and J genes are TRBV7-9 and TRBJ2-7; 10 bases align to TRBD2. This CDR3 comprises 16 residues. Trimming at V came to 5 bases and at J to 0 bases, leaving 7 bases not matched to a gene. Germline loops: CDR1 SEHNR, CDR2 FQNEAQ (reference sequence).

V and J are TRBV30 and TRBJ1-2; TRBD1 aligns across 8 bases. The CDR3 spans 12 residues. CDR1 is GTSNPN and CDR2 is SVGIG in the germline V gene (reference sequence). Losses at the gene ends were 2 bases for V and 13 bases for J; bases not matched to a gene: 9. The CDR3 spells CAWSLGQGAITF. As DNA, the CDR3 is TGTGCCTGGAGTCTAGGACAGGGCGCCATCACCTTC.

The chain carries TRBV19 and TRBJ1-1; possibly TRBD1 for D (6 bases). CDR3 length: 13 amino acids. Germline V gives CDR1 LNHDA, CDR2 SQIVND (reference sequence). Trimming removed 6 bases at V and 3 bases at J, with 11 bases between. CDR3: CASSQTGYTEAFF. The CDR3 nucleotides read TGTGCCAGTAGCCAGACAGGTTACACTGAAGCTTTCTTT.

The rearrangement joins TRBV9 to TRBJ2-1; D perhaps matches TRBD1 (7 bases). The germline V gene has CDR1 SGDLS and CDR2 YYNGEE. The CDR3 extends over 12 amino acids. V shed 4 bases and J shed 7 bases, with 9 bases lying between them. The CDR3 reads CASSPGGNEQFF. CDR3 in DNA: TGTGCCAGCAGCCCAGGGGGGAATGAGCAGTTCTTC.

CDR3 nucleotide sequence: TGCGCCAGCAGCTTGTCCGTCCGGGGCACTGAAGCTTTCTTT. This encodes CASSLSVRGTEAFF. The chain uses TRBV5-1 and TRBJ1-1; D is unclear. The CDR3 spans 14 residues. V lost 1 base and J 4 bases, leaving 11 bases between the germline ends. Germline loops: CDR1 SGHRS, CDR2 YFSETQ.

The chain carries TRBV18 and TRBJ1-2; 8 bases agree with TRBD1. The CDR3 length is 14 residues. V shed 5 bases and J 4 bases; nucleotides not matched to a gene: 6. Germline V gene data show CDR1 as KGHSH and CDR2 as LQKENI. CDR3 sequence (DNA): TGTGCCAGCTCAGCGGACAGGGAATCCTATGGCTACACCTTC. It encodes CASSADRESYGYTF.

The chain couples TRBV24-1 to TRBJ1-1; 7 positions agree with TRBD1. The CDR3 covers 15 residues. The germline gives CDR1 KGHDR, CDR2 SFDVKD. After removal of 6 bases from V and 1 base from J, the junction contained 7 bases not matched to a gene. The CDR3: CATSRRDSWNTEAFF. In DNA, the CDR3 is TGTGCCACCAGTCGCAGGGACAGCTGGAACACTGAAGCTTTCTTT.

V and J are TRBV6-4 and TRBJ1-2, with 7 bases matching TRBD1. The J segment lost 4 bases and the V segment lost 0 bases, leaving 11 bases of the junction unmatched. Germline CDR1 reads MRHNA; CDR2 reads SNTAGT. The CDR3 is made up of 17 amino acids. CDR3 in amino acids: CASSDSSRGGAVYGYTF. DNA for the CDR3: TGTGCCAGCAGTGACTCGAGTCGAGGGGGCGCGGTCTATGGCTACACCTTC.

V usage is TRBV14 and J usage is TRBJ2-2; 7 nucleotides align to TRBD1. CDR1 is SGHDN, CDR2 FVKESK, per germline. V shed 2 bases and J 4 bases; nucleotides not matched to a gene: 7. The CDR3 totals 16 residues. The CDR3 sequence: CASSQMTGWATGELFF. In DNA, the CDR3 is TGTGCCAGCAGCCAAATGACAGGGTGGGCCACCGGGGAGCTGTTTTTT.

The CDR3 is CASSASPGDTEAFF. CDR3 nucleotide sequence: TGTGCCAGCAGTGCAAGCCCAGGGGACACTGAAGCTTTCTTT. The chain recombines TRBV2 with TRBJ1-1, with TRBD1 as a possible D gene (6 bases). The CDR3 covers 14 residues. CDR1 SNHLY and CDR2 FYNNEI come from the germline V gene. V lost 4 bases and J 3 bases, leaving 12 bases between the germline ends.

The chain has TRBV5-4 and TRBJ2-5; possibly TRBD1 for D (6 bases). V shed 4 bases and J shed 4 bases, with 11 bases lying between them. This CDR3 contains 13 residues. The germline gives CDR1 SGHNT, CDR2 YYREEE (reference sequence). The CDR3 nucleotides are TGTGCCAGCAGCAAAAACAGGGTAGAGACCCAGTACTTC. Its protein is CASSKNRVETQYF.

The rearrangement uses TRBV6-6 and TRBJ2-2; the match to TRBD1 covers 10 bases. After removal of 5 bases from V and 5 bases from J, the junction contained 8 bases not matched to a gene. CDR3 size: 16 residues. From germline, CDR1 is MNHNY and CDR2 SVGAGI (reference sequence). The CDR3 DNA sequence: TGTGCCAGCAGTCGACAGGGGGCGAGTGTTACCGGGGAGCTGTTTTTT. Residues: CASSRQGASVTGELFF.

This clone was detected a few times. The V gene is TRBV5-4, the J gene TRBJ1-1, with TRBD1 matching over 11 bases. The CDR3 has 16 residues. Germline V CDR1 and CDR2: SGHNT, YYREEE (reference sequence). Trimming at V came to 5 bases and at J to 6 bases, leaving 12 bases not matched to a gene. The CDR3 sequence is CASRGQGVQGRAEAFF. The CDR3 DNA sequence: TGTGCCAGCAGGGGACAGGGGGTTCAGGGTCGCGCTGAAGCTTTCTTT.

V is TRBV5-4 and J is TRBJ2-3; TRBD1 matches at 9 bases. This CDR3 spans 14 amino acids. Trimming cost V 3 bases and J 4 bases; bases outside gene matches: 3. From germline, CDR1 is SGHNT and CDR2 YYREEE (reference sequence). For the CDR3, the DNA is TGTGCCAGCAGCTCCGACAGGGGGGCAGATACGCAGTATTTT. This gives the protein CASSSDRGADTQYF. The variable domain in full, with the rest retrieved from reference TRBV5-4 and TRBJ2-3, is ETGVTQSPTHLIKTRGQQVTLRCSSQSGHNTVSWYQQALGQGPQFIFQYYREEENGRGNFPPRFSGLQFPNYSSELNVNALELDDSALYLCASSSDRGADTQYFGPGTRLTVL.

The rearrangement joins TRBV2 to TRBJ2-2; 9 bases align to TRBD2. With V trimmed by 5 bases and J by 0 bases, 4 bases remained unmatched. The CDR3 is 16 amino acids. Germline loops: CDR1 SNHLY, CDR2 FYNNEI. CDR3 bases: TGTGCCAGCAGTATAGCGGGGGCCCCGAACACCGGGGAGCTGTTTTTT. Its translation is CASSIAGAPNTGELFF.

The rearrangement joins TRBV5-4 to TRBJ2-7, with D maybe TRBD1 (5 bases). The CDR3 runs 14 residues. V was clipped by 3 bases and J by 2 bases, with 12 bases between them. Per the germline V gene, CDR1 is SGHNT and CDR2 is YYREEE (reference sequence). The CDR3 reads CASSWTWGPYEQYV. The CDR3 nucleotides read TGTGCCAGCAGCTGGACCTGGGGCCCCTACGAGCAGTACGTC.

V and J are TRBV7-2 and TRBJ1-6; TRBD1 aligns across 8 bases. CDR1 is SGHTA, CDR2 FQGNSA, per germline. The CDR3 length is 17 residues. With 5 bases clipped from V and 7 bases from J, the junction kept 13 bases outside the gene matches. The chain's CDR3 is CASSNEGLRGRNSPLHF. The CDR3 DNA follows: TGTGCCAGCAGCAACGAAGGTCTCAGGGGGCGGAATTCACCCCTCCACTTT.

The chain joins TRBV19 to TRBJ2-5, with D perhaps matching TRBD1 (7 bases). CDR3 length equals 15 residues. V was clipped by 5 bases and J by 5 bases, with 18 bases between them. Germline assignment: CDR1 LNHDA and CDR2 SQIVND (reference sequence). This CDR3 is CASSGATGRFETQYF. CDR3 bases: TGTGCCAGTAGTGGGGCGACAGGGAGGTTCGAGACCCAGTACTTC.

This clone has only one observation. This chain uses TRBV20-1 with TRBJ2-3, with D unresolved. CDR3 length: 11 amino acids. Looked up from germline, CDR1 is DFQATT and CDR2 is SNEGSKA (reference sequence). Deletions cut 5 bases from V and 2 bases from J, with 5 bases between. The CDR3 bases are TGCAGTGCTCCCTACACAGATACGCAGTATTTT. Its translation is CSAPYTDTQYF.

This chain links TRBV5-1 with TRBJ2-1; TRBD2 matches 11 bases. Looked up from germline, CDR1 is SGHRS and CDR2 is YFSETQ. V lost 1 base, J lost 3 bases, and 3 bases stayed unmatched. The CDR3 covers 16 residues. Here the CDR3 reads CASSLSGLADYNEQFF. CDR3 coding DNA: TGCGCCAGCAGCTTGTCGGGACTAGCGGACTACAATGAGCAGTTCTTC.

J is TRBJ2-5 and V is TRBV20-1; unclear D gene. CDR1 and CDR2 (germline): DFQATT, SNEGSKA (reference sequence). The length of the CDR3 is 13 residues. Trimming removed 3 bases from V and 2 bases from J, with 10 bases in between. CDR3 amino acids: CSASSLTQETQYF. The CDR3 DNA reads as TGCAGTGCTAGTAGCTTGACACAAGAGACCCAGTACTTC.

In DNA form, the CDR3 reads TGCGCCAGCAGCTTTCTACAGGGTCAAAACTATGGCTACACCTTC. This translates into CASSFLQGQNYGYTF. The chain joins TRBV5-1 to TRBJ1-2; a possible D gene is TRBD1 (6 bases). Per germline, CDR1 SGHRS and CDR2 YFSETQ. The CDR3 loop spans 15 amino acids. V lost 2 bases to trimming and J lost 2 bases, with 13 bases between them.

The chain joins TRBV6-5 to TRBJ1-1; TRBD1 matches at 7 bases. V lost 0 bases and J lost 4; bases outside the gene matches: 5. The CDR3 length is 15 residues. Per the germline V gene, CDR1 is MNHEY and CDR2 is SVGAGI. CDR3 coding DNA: TGTGCCAGCAGTTACTCGAACAGGGGAGGCACTGAAGCTTTCTTT. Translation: CASSYSNRGGTEAFF.

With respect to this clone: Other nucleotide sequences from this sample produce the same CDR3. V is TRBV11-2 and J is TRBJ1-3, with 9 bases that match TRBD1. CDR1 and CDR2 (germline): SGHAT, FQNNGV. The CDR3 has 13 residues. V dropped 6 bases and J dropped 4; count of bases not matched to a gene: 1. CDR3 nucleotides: TGTGCCAGCAGAGGGACAGGGGGAAACACCATATATTTT. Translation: CASRGTGGNTIYF.

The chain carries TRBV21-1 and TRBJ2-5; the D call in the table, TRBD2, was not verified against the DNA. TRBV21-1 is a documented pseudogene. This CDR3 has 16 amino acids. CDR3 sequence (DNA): TGTGCCAGCAGCAAAGGGGGACTAGGGGGGCAAGAGACCCAGTACTTC. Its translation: CASSKGGLGGQETQYF.

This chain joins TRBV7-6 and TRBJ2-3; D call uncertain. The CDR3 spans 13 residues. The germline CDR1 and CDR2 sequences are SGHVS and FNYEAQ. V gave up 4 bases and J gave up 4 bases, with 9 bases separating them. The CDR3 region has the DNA TGTGCCAGCAGCTCCCTTATCTCAGATACGCAGTATTTT. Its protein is CASSSLISDTQYF.

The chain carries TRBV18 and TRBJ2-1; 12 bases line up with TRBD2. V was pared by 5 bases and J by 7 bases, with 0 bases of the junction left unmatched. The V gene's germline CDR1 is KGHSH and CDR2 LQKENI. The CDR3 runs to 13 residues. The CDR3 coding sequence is TGTGCCAGCTCAGGACTAGCGGGGAATGAGCAGTTCTTC. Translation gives CASSGLAGNEQFF.

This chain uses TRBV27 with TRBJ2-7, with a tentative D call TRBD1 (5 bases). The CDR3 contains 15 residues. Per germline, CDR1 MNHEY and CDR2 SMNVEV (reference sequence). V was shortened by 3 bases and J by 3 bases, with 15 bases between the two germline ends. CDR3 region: CASSFRPGKIYEQYF. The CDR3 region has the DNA TGTGCCAGCAGTTTTCGGCCAGGGAAAATCTACGAGCAGTACTTC.

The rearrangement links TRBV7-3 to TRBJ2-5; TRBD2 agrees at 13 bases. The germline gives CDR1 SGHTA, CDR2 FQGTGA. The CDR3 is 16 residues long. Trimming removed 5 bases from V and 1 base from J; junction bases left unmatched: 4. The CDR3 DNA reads TGTGCCAGCAGCCAAGGGACTAGCGGGACCCAAGAGACCCAGTACTTC. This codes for CASSQGTSGTQETQYF. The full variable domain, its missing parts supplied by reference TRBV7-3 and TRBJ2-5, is GAGVSQTPSNKVTEKGKYVELRCDPISGHTALYWYRQSLGQGPEFLIYFQGTGAADDSGLPNDRFFAVRPEGSVSTLKIQRTERGDSAVYLCASSQGTSGTQETQYFGPGTRLLVL.